Listed below are T cell receptor beta chains from one sample, sequenced in a study of sequential checkpoint blockade in melanoma. Here immunoSEQ multiplex PCR was the method, and the copy in TCRdb shows in-frame clones only, minus some. The sample lists around 18,000 clones, roughly two thirds occurring once. The sample was CD8+ T cells sorted from blood (inferred from file names), taken from a patient given nivolumab and ipilimumab in sequence. The receptors here all came from a human donor with melanoma. Each CDR3 is given with its conserved first and last residue. Each record gives: J gene, clone size, V gene, D gene, CDR3 DNA, CDR3 protein. D genes are given only for firm matches. Size is omitted from some rows. Given values are once, few, many or a class for expanded clones.

TRBJ1-1	.	TRBV2	.	TGTGCCAGCCGTGTAGGGGGTGTGGCTGAAGCTTTCTTT	CASRVGGVAEAFF
TRBJ1-4	.	TRBV7-2	TRBD1	TGTGCCAGCAGCTCCCGGACAGGGAAATTTGATACTAATGAAAAACTGTTTTTT	CASSSRTGKFDTNEKLFF
TRBJ2-2	.	TRBV18	TRBD2	TGTGCCAGCTCACCAGCGGGAGGGCCGGGCACCGGGGAGCTGTTTTTT	CASSPAGGPGTGELFF
TRBJ1-5	few	TRBV6-6	.	TGTGCCAGCAGTCTAAACCATCAGCCCCAGCATTTT	CASSLNHQPQHF
TRBJ1-2	.	TRBV5-3	.	TGTGCCAGAATGGGGATGTGGGTCCAGGGAGGGAACTATGGCTACACCTTC	CARMGMWVQGGNYGYTF
TRBJ2-1	.	TRBV7-6	.	TGTGCCAGCAGCTTAGCGGGGGCCAATGAGCAGTTCTTC	CASSLAGANEQFF
TRBJ1-2	.	TRBV4-2	TRBD1	TGTGCCAGCAGCTCCCGGGACAGGGTAGGGTATGGCTACACCTTC	CASSSRDRVGYGYTF
TRBJ1-5	.	TRBV9	.	TGTGCCAGCAGCCTAGGCGGGGGGGTGAGGCCCCAGCATTTT	CASSLGGGVRPQHF
TRBJ2-3	.	TRBV27	.	TGTGCCAGCAGAATCGGGGGCACAGATACGCAGTATTTT	CASRIGGTDTQYF
TRBJ1-1	.	TRBV27	TRBD1	TGTGCCAGCAGTCTTCGACAGGGGCGGCTAAACACTGAAGCTTTCTTT	CASSLRQGRLNTEAFF
TRBJ1-2	few	TRBV6-6	.	TGTGCCAGCAGTTACTCTTCCCTCTATGGCTACACCTTC	CASSYSSLYGYTF
TRBJ2-7	.	TRBV18	.	TGTGCCAGCTCACCAGATGGTGATTTCGGGTACGAGCAGTACTTC	CASSPDGDFGYEQYF
TRBJ2-5	.	TRBV27	.	TGTGCCAGCTCACGTGAGGGCGATGAGACCCAGTACTTC	CASSREGDETQYF
TRBJ1-2	.	TRBV4-1	TRBD1	TGCGCCAGCAGCCAAGACCAGACAGGGAAAGGCTACACCTTC	CASSQDQTGKGYTF
TRBJ1-5	few	TRBV19	.	TGTGCCAGTAGTATGGAGAGCTTCGCTCAGCCCCAGCATTTT	CASSMESFAQPQHF
TRBJ2-1	few	TRBV9	.	TGTGCCAGCAGCGCGAGGGTAGCCGGGCACGATGAGCAGTTCTTC	CASSARVAGHDEQFF
TRBJ2-7	few	TRBV5-6	.	TGTGCCAGCAGTAAAGGACACCCCTACGAGCAGTACTTC	CASSKGHPYEQYF
TRBJ1-5	.	TRBV30	.	TGTGCCTGGGAACAGGGAAGCAATCAGCCCCAGCATTTT	CAWEQGSNQPQHF
TRBJ2-2	.	TRBV4-3	TRBD1	TGCGCCAGCAGCCATTCCGGGACAGGCGACACCGGGGAGCTGTTTTTT	CASSHSGTGDTGELFF
TRBJ2-3	.	TRBV7-7	TRBD1	TGTGCCAGCAGCGCGGACAGGGGGCAAGATACGCAGTATTTT	CASSADRGQDTQYF
TRBJ2-1	.	TRBV19	.	TGTGCCAGTAGTATAGATCGGGAAGCTGTCTTC	CASSIDREAVF
TRBJ2-7	few	TRBV7-2	.	.	CASSFFGPAGGPHEQYF
TRBJ2-3	few	TRBV11-3	TRBD1	TGTGCCAGCAGCTTCAGACAGGGGGGATTTACAGATACGCAGTATTTT	CASSFRQGGFTDTQYF
TRBJ2-7	medium-sized	TRBV7-2	.	TGTGCCAGCAGCTTATCTAGGCGTGAGCAGTACTTC	CASSLSRREQYF
TRBJ2-7	.	TRBV4-1	.	TGCGCCAGCAGCCGATACGAGGGTTTCACCTACGAGCAGTACTTC	CASSRYEGFTYEQYF
TRBJ2-7	.	TRBV27	.	TGTGCCAGCAGTCCTATAGCCCAGGGGAACGAGCAGTACTTC	CASSPIAQGNEQYF
TRBJ2-7	once	TRBV28	TRBD2	TGTGCCAGCAGTTTGGGGGGAGGGCCCCACGAGCAGTACTTC	CASSLGGGPHEQYF
TRBJ2-7	few	TRBV6-4	TRBD2	TGTGCCAGCAGACTAGGGACTAGCGGGGCCTACGAGCAGTACTTC	CASRLGTSGAYEQYF
TRBJ2-5	medium-sized	TRBV7-8	TRBD1	TGTGCCAGCAGCACAGGGGAAGAGACCCAGTACTTC	CASSTGEETQYF
TRBJ2-7	.	TRBV19	TRBD1	TGTGCCAGGACAGGGGAACAATTCGAGCAGTACTTC	CARTGEQFEQYF
TRBJ2-7	.	TRBV7-9	.	TGTGCCAGCAGCCTAAGCCGGGGAAGCTCCTACGAGCAGTACTTC	CASSLSRGSSYEQYF
TRBJ2-1	once	TRBV4-1	TRBD2	TGCGCCAGCAGCCCCAGGGTAGCGGGGGGGCCGTTCGATGAGCAGTTCTTC	CASSPRVAGGPFDEQFF
TRBJ2-1	.	TRBV6-6	TRBD2	TGTGCCAGCAGTTCAGGGCTAGCGGGATACAATGAGCAGTTCTTC	CASSSGLAGYNEQFF
TRBJ2-2	.	TRBV6-5	.	TGTGCCAGCAGTTACAATTCCTACGGGGAGCTGTTTTTT	CASSYNSYGELFF
TRBJ1-3	.	TRBV29-1	TRBD1	TGCAGCGGGCTGGGACAGGGCGGAAACACCATATATTTT	CSGLGQGGNTIYF
TRBJ1-2	.	TRBV27	TRBD1	TGTGCCACTTGGACAGGGGGCTTCTATGGCTACACCTTC	CATWTGGFYGYTF
TRBJ2-2	few	TRBV4-3	TRBD1	TGCGCCAGCAGCCAAGATGGTTGGGACAGCGGGGAGCTGTTTTTT	CASSQDGWDSGELFF
TRBJ2-5	.	TRBV2	TRBD2	TGTGCCAGCAGGGGCGTGGGACTAGCCTTGATTGCCGGGTTGGAGACCCAGTACTTC	CASRGVGLALIAGLETQYF
TRBJ2-1	.	TRBV15	TRBD2	TGTGCCACCAGCAGAGATGTGCCAGCGGGGCCACTTAATGAGCAGTTCTTC	CATSRDVPAGPLNEQFF
TRBJ1-1	.	TRBV29-1	TRBD1	TGCAGCCCACCCGGGGGAACAGGGGGGAGAAACACTGAAGCTTTCTTT	CSPPGGTGGRNTEAFF
TRBJ2-1	.	TRBV4-3	TRBD2	TGCGCCAGCAGCCAAGATGTCGGGGGGGAGTACAATGAGCAGTTCTTC	CASSQDVGGEYNEQFF
TRBJ2-7	.	TRBV27	TRBD2	TGTGCCAGCAGCTCGACTAGCGGGAGGTGGTACGAGCAGTACTTC	CASSSTSGRWYEQYF
TRBJ2-7	.	TRBV4-1	TRBD1	TGCGCCAGCAGCCAAGGGGGGACAGGGAGCTCCTACGAGCAGTACTTC	CASSQGGTGSSYEQYF
TRBJ1-1	.	TRBV19	TRBD1	TGTGCCAGTGAACAGGGGGCGGGCACTGAAGCTTTCTTT	CASEQGAGTEAFF
TRBJ2-2	medium-sized	TRBV4-1	TRBD2	TGCGCCAGCAGCCAAGAATTAGCGGGAGGGCACACCGGGGAGCTGTTTTTT	CASSQELAGGHTGELFF
TRBJ1-1	.	TRBV7-8	.	TGTGCCAGCCGCGTAAGAGAGTCGGACACTGAAGCTTTCTTT	CASRVRESDTEAFF
TRBJ2-7	few	TRBV11-3	TRBD2	TGTGCCAGCAGCCCTCCTAGCGGGATAAGGAACGAGCAGTACTTC	CASSPPSGIRNEQYF
TRBJ1-1	.	TRBV4-3	.	TGCGCCAGCAGCCAAGGGAGGGGGGGGAACACTGAAGCTTTCTTT	CASSQGRGGNTEAFF
TRBJ1-5	few	TRBV5-6	.	TGTGCCAGCAGCTTCGGGACTGATGAACAGCCCCAGCATTTT	CASSFGTDEQPQHF
TRBJ2-1	.	TRBV15	.	TGTGCCACCAGGCCCCCGGGGTACTACAATGAGCAGTTCTTC	CATRPPGYYNEQFF